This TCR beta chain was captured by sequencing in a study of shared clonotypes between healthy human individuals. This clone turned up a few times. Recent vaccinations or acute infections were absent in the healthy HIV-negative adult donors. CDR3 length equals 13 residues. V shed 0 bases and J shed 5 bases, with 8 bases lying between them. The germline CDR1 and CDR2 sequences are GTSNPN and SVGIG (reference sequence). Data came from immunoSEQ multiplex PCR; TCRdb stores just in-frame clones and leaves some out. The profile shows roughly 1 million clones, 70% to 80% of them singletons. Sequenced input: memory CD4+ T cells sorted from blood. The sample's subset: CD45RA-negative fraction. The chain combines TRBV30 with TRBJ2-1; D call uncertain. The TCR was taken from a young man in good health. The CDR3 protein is CAWSVLLNNEQFF. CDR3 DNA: TGTGCCTGGAGTGTACTCCTGAACAATGAGCAGTTCTTC.